Here is one T cell receptor (beta chain) with its context. This record belongs to a study of blood T cell repertoires in COVID-19. Study-wide background: The United States, Italy and Spain were the sources of the acute and convalescent COVID-19 samples. T cells, B-cell-depleted T cells, or PBMCs provided the cDNA or gDNA that served as material.

This CDR3 spans 14 amino acids. Germline-derived CDR1 and CDR2 are MDHEN and SYDVKM. Trimming left V 6 bases short and J 8 bases short, with 19 bases between. As processed by the authors: Amplification from reference gene primers served as the basis for estimated nucleated cell counts. Generated by immunoSEQ multiplex PCR, the TCRdb table keeps only in-frame clones and is missing some. The V and J calls and clone size were taken over from that table, and D and trimming were inferred from the DNA. The sample lists tens of thousands of clones; approximately 85% were seen once. The chain joins TRBV28 to TRBJ1-2, with D tentatively TRBD1 (5 bases). Sequencing was performed on peripheral blood. The clonotype comes from a man aged 60 to 75 with active or convalescent COVID-19. The CDR3 coding sequence is TGTGCCAGCAGCCAGGGTGGAGGGCTTAGAGGCTACACCTTC. Encoded protein: CASSQGGGLRGYTF.